One and the same sample provided the 11 T cell receptor beta chains below, sequenced in a study of blood T cells in healthy people across ages. Next came a second PCR, run for about 6 to 12 cycles, which used a sample-barcoded 5' primer along with a J-beta primer mix. One entry per CDR3 protein results from TCRdb running MiXCR on the 5' RACE reads. The data hold some 1.8 million distinct CDR3 sequences, with about two fifths observed a single time. The sequencing input was blood. The source is a human donor in good health.

The chain employs TRBV7-2 and TRBJ2-1; possible D gene TRBD1, 6 bases. There are 17 residues in the CDR3. Germline CDR1 reads SGHTA; CDR2 reads FQGNSA. V lost 1 base and J 6 bases, leaving 19 bases between the germline ends. The CDR3, as DNA: TGTGCCAGCAGCTTAGGAGGGGGACCCCTAGTCGGCAATGAGCAGTTCTTC. The encoded protein is CASSLGGGPLVGNEQFF.

V and J are TRBV3-1 and TRBJ2-5; TRBD1 is a possible D gene (6 bases). This CDR3 has 14 residues. The V gene lost 3 bases and the J gene lost 11 bases, with 19 bases spanning the gap. CDR1 is LGHDT and CDR2 is YNNKEL in the germline V gene (reference sequence). CDR3 residues: CASSQDSFNIQQYF. DNA of the CDR3: TGTGCCAGCAGCCAGGACAGCTTTAATATCCAGCAGTACTTC.

This clonotype has a handful of counts. The V gene is TRBV12-5, the J gene TRBJ2-6, with D hard to call. V lost 5 bases and J 0 bases, leaving 17 bases between the germline ends. Germline assignment: CDR1 LGHNT and CDR2 FRNRAP. The CDR3 is 18 residues long. The CDR3 DNA sequence: TGTGCTAGTGGTCCCCAGGTAGGGCAGGACTCTGGGGCCAACGTCCTGACTTTC. Amino acids: CASGPQVGQDSGANVLTF.

The chain uses TRBV7-9 and TRBJ1-1; D gene uncertain. There are 13 residues in the CDR3. Trimming cost V 4 bases and J 2 bases, with 8 bases left between them. Germline CDR1 and CDR2: SEHNR and FQNEAQ (reference sequence). CDR3 sequence: CASSSSINTEAFF. The CDR3 DNA is TGTGCCAGCAGCTCAAGTATAAACACTGAAGCTTTCTTT.

The V and J genes are TRBV20-1 and TRBJ2-5; no clear D gene. Germline V gives CDR1 DFQATT, CDR2 SNEGSKA (reference sequence). The CDR3 is 11 residues long. V was pared by 5 bases and J by 3 bases, with 7 bases between. The CDR3 region has the DNA TGCAGTGCTTTTGGGGAAGAGACCCAGTACTTC. Translating gives CSAFGEETQYF.

The rearrangement joins TRBV2 to TRBJ2-1, with D uncertain. This CDR3 comprises 13 residues. The germline V and J ends were trimmed by 0 bases and 12 bases, with 12 bases remaining between them. Germline loops: CDR1 SNHLY, CDR2 FYNNEI. For the CDR3, the DNA is TGTGCCAGCAGTGAAGCGCGGTCGGACCCGCAGTTCTTC. It codes for CASSEARSDPQFF.

In this sample, this clonotype turned up a few times. This chain links TRBV27 with TRBJ1-2; TRBD1 might be the D (6 bases). The CDR3 loop spans 15 amino acids. Between the trimmed V and J ends, which lost 5 bases and 3 bases, there was a span of 16 bases. CDR1 and CDR2 (germline): MNHEY, SMNVEV (reference sequence). The CDR3 nucleotides are TGTGCCAGCAGTGGAGAGGTGACAGGCCACTATGGCTACACCTTC. Translation: CASSGEVTGHYGYTF.

The chain recombines TRBV3-1 with TRBJ1-2; D remains ambiguous. This CDR3 contains 13 residues. CDR1 LGHDT and CDR2 YNNKEL come from the germline V gene (reference sequence). The V end lost 4 bases, the J end lost 1 base, and 7 bases lay between the germline ends. CDR3 sequence (DNA): TGTGCCAGCAGCCCGGAAGTTAACTATGGCTACACCTTC. Translated: CASSPEVNYGYTF. The whole variable domain, filled in from reference TRBV3-1 and TRBJ1-2, reads DTAVSQTPKYLVTQMGNDKSIKCEQNLGHDTMYWYKQDSKKFLKIMFSYNNKELIINETVPNRFSPKSPDKAHLNLHINSLELGDSAVYFCASSPEVNYGYTFGSGTRLTVV.

This clonotype was picked up many times. V is TRBV7-8 and J is TRBJ2-4; the D gene is possibly TRBD1 (5 bases). CDR3 length equals 15 residues. The V end was cut by 3 bases, the J end by 0 bases, with 9 bases between. Germline CDR1 reads SGHVS; CDR2 reads FQNEAQ. CDR3 DNA: TGTGCCAGCAGCTTGACAGCCTTAGCCAAAAACATTCAGTACTTC. This codes for CASSLTALAKNIQYF.

This clonotype occurred a few times. The chain links TRBV7-9 to TRBJ2-3; TRBD1 agrees at 9 bases. V lost 3 bases to trimming and J lost 3 bases; unmatched junction nucleotides: 7. CDR3 size: 16 residues. Germline lookup yields CDR1 SEHNR and CDR2 FQNEAQ (reference sequence). DNA for the CDR3: TGTGCCAGCAGCTTCCGGACAGGGGTGTGGACAGATACGCAGTATTTT. This gives the protein CASSFRTGVWTDTQYF.

This chain connects TRBV5-5 to TRBJ1-2; possibly TRBD1 for D (6 bases). Germline V gives CDR1 SGHKS, CDR2 YYEKEE (reference sequence). Trimming removed 0 bases at V and 0 bases at J, with 12 bases between. There are 16 residues in the CDR3. The CDR3: CASSLGTDLSNYGYTF. The CDR3 region has the DNA TGTGCCAGCAGCTTGGGGACAGATCTTTCTAACTATGGCTACACCTTC.